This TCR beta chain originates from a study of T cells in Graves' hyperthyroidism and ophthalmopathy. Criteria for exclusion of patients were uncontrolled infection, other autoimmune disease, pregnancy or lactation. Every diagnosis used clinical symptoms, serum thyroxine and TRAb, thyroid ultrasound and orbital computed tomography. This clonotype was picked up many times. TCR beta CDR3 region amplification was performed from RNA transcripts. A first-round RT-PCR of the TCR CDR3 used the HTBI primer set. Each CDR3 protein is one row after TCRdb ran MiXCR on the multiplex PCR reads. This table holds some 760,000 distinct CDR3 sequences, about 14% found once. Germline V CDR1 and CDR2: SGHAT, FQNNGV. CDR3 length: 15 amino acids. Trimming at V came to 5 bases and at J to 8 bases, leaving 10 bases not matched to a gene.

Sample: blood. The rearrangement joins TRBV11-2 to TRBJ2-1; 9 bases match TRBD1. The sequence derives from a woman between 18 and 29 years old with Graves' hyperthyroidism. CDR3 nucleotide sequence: TGTGCCAGCAGCCCCCGGGGACAGGGCAACCATGAGCAGTTCTTC. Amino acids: CASSPRGQGNHEQFF.